The 26 T cell receptor beta chains below were found in one sample sequenced in a study of blood T cell repertoires in COVID-19. The table came from immunoSEQ multiplex PCR; TCRdb's copy has only in-frame clones and leaves some out. The sample has tens of thousands of clones; 70% to 80% are singletons. Material: peripheral blood. The source is an elderly woman with active or convalescent COVID-19.

The V call is TRBV5-1, the J call TRBJ2-1, with D hard to call. Germline V CDR1 and CDR2: SGHRS, YFSETQ. The CDR3 is 13 amino acids. The V end lost 2 bases, the J end lost 6 bases, and 9 bases lay between the germline ends. The CDR3 loop is CASSLALTNEQFF. As DNA, the CDR3 is TGCGCCAGCAGCTTAGCACTTACCAATGAGCAGTTCTTC.

The sample holds one count of this clone. V is TRBV6-2 or TRBV6-3 and J is TRBJ1-5, with no clear D. Germline lookup yields CDR1 MNHEY and CDR2 SVGEGT. There are 17 residues in the CDR3. Trimming cost V 6 bases and J 0 bases, with 18 bases left between them. The CDR3: CASSDSGFSNSNQPQHF. The CDR3 coding sequence is TGTGCCAGCAGCGACTCGGGGTTTTCAAATAGCAATCAGCCCCAGCATTTT.

The chain has TRBV29-1 and TRBJ2-2; 10 nucleotides align to TRBD1. The CDR3 spans 14 residues. J gave up 7 bases and V 7 bases, and 9 bases lay outside the gene matches. Per the germline V gene, CDR1 is SQVTM and CDR2 is ANQGSEA. In DNA, the CDR3 is TGCAGCGCCAGACAGGGGGCAGTAGGCGGGGAGCTGTTTTTT. Its translation: CSARQGAVGGELFF.

The sample holds a few counts of this clone. The gene calls are TRBV9 and TRBJ2-1; unclear D gene. CDR3 length equals 14 residues. The V and J ends lost 3 bases and 9 bases respectively, with 16 bases between them. CDR1 and CDR2 (germline): SGDLS, YYNGEE. This CDR3 reads CASSGSVASSEQFF. Written as DNA, the CDR3 is TGTGCCAGCAGCGGGAGCGTGGCATCGTCTGAGCAGTTCTTC.

This clone has only a few counts. The chain links TRBV7-9 to TRBJ1-5; the D gene is possibly TRBD1 (5 bases). The CDR3 contains 15 residues. The V gene lost 4 bases and the J gene lost 2 bases, with 12 bases spanning the gap. The germline gives CDR1 SEHNR, CDR2 FQNEAQ (reference sequence). In DNA, the CDR3 is TGTGCCAGCAGCTCCCCAGGGCTTGGCAATCAGCCCCAGCATTTT. Translated: CASSSPGLGNQPQHF.

This chain uses TRBV9 with TRBJ2-1; TRBD1 is a possible D gene (5 bases). This CDR3 region has 17 residues. The germline V gene has CDR1 SGDLS and CDR2 YYNGEE. Trimming removed 4 bases at V and 4 bases at J, with 21 bases between. The CDR3 reads CASSPTASLGPYNEQFF. CDR3 DNA sequence: TGTGCCAGCAGCCCAACGGCAAGCTTGGGGCCGTACAATGAGCAGTTCTTC.

The V and J genes are TRBV18 and TRBJ1-5; perhaps TRBD1 as D (5 bases). This CDR3 has 14 amino acids. Germline V gene sequence: CDR1 KGHSH, CDR2 LQKENI. V was pared by 3 bases and J by 4 bases, with 10 bases between. CDR3 bases: TGTGCCAGCTCACCGGGGGAGGGGAATCAGCCCCAGCATTTT. This encodes CASSPGEGNQPQHF. Supplemented by reference TRBV18 and TRBJ1-5, the full variable domain reads NAGVMQNPRHLVRRRGQEARLRCSPMKGHSHVYWYRQLPEEGLKFMVYLQKENIIDESGMPKERFSAEFPKEGPSILRIQQVVRGDSAAYFCASSPGEGNQPQHFGDGTRLSIL.

The rearrangement links TRBV19 to TRBJ2-1; weak D call: TRBD2 (5 bases). Germline CDR1 is LNHDA and CDR2 is SQIVND (reference sequence). CDR3 length: 14 residues. The V end lost 3 bases, the J end lost 7 bases, and 13 bases lay between the germline ends. Here the CDR3 DNA reads TGTGCCAGTAGTATGGTTCCCGGGGAAAATGAGCAGTTCTTC. This sequence encodes CASSMVPGENEQFF.

The chain employs TRBV14 and TRBJ2-1; tentatively, D is TRBD2 (6 bases). The ends were cut back, 4 bases at V and 3 bases at J, with 13 bases in the middle. CDR1 is SGHDN, CDR2 FVKESK, per germline. The CDR3 has 15 residues. The chain's CDR3 is CASSRSSGVYNEQFF. Written as DNA, the CDR3 is TGTGCCAGCAGCCGTAGTAGCGGAGTCTACAATGAGCAGTTCTTC.

The chain links TRBV18 to TRBJ2-6; a weak D match, TRBD1 (6 bases). Germline assignment: CDR1 KGHSH and CDR2 LQKENI. This CDR3 is 18 amino acids long. The V end was cut by 3 bases, the J end by 2 bases, with 17 bases between. The chain's CDR3 is CASSPTDGTITGANVLTF. The DNA for the CDR3 is TGTGCCAGCTCACCCACTGACGGGACAATAACTGGGGCCAACGTCCTGACTTTC.

Only one count was recorded for this clone. CDR3 DNA sequence: TGTGCCAGCAGCCACACTAGCGGGGGTTACAATGAGCAGTTCTTC. Translating gives CASSHTSGGYNEQFF. The rearrangement links TRBV9 to TRBJ2-1, with TRBD2 identical over 11 bases. V lost 4 bases and J lost 4; bases outside the gene matches: 4. Germline CDR1 and CDR2: SGDLS and YYNGEE. This CDR3 region has 15 residues.

The V call is TRBV3-1 (or the pseudogene TRBV3-2), the J call TRBJ2-5, with 12 bases that match TRBD2. CDR1 and CDR2 (germline): LGHDT, YNNKEL (reference sequence). This CDR3 region has 17 residues. Trimming at V came to 6 bases and at J to 4 bases, leaving 12 bases not matched to a gene. CDR3 residues: CASSSSGRAVIGETQYF. As DNA, the CDR3 is TGTGCCAGCAGTTCTAGCGGGAGGGCTGTTATAGGAGAGACCCAGTACTTC.

This clone has more than one count but fewer than ten. The rearrangement links TRBV7-9 to TRBJ2-6, with a weak D call TRBD1 (6 bases). The CDR3 is 16 amino acids. Per the germline V gene, CDR1 is SEHNR and CDR2 is FQNEAQ (reference sequence). V was trimmed by 11 bases and J by 0 bases, leaving 17 bases between them. As DNA, the CDR3 is TGTGCCGTGCAGGGGTTCGGGACCTCTGGGGCCAACGTCCTGACTTTC. Translating it yields CAVQGFGTSGANVLTF.

V usage is TRBV5-1 and J usage is TRBJ2-7, with 7 bases identical to TRBD1. The CDR3 totals 15 residues. V was pared by 1 base and J by 4 bases, with 8 bases of the junction left unmatched. Per the germline V gene, CDR1 is SGHRS and CDR2 is YFSETQ. The CDR3 region is CASSLRPRGSYEQYF. The CDR3 DNA follows: TGCGCCAGCAGCTTGCGTCCCAGGGGGAGTTACGAGCAGTACTTC. Together with reference TRBV5-1 and TRBJ2-7, the CDR3 gives the full variable domain: KAGVTQTPRYLIKTRGQQVTLSCSPISGHRSVSWYQQTPGQGLQFLFEYFSETQRNKGNFPGRFSGRQFSNSRSEMNVSTLELGDSALYLCASSLRPRGSYEQYFGPGTRLTVT.

The J gene is TRBJ1-5, the V gene TRBV11-2; 7 bases line up with TRBD1. V trimming: 6 bases; J trimming: 5 bases; junction bases outside the gene matches: 7. The CDR3 spans 14 residues. Looked up from germline, CDR1 is SGHAT and CDR2 is FQNNGV. CDR3 in amino acids: CASRRQGRHQPQHF. The CDR3 DNA reads TGTGCCAGCAGGCGACAGGGTCGCCATCAGCCCCAGCATTTT. The variable domain in full, completed from reference TRBV11-2 and TRBJ1-5, reads EAGVAQSPRYKIIEKRQSVAFWCNPISGHATLYWYQQILGQGPKLLIQFQNNGVVDDSQLPKDRFSAERLKGVDSTLKIQPAKLEDSAVYLCASRRQGRHQPQHFGDGTRLSIL.

The V gene is TRBV6-2 or TRBV6-3, the J gene TRBJ1-5, with TRBD1 matching 7 bases. The junction had 4 bases not matched to a gene; V was cut back by 5 bases and J by 6 bases. Germline V gene sequence: CDR1 MNHEY, CDR2 SVGEGT. The CDR3 consists of 13 residues. The CDR3 DNA follows: TGTGCCAGCAGTAACAGGGGAGGTCAGCCCCAGCATTTT. It translates to CASSNRGGQPQHF.

The chain carries TRBV12-3 or TRBV12-4 and TRBJ1-1, with 9 bases lining up with TRBD1. This CDR3 spans 13 amino acids. Unmatched junction bases numbered 9, after V lost 6 bases and J lost 10 bases. In DNA form, the CDR3 reads TGTGCCAGCAGCTCCAACAGGGGGCCCAGAGCTTTCTTT. Amino acids: CASSSNRGPRAFF.

This clone was seen only a few times. The chain has TRBV24-1 and TRBJ2-1, with D perhaps matching TRBD2 (5 bases). The germline gives CDR1 KGHDR, CDR2 SFDVKD. This CDR3 has 15 amino acids. The V and J ends lost 5 bases and 7 bases respectively, with 17 bases between them. CDR3 DNA: TGTGCCACCAGTGCCGGCCCGGGGAGCGTGAATGAGCAGTTCTTC. This codes for CATSAGPGSVNEQFF.

In this sample, this clone turned up a few times. The rearrangement links TRBV6-5 to TRBJ1-1; 8 nucleotides match TRBD1. This CDR3 spans 16 amino acids. From germline, CDR1 is MNHEY and CDR2 SVGAGI. V dropped 2 bases and J dropped 10; count of bases not matched to a gene: 15. DNA for the CDR3: TGTGCCAGCAGTTACGGGAGGGGGACAGGCGGCCTGGGAGCTTTCTTT. It codes for CASSYGRGTGGLGAFF.

The chain joins TRBV29-1 to TRBJ1-5; D gene unclear. Per the germline V gene, CDR1 is SQVTM and CDR2 is ANQGSEA. The CDR3 consists of 13 residues. Trimming pared 6 bases from V and 3 bases from J, leaving 12 bases between. The CDR3 nucleotides are TGCAGCGTCGGGAACAAATTCAATCAGCCCCAGCATTTT. It translates to CSVGNKFNQPQHF.

This chain links TRBV6-5 with TRBJ2-5; tentative D call: TRBD1 (6 bases). Germline CDR1 and CDR2: MNHEY and SVGAGI. V was pared by 6 bases and J by 7 bases, with 15 bases between. This CDR3 is built from 13 residues. CDR3 residues: CASSYQGPGTQYF. In nucleotides, the CDR3 is TGTGCCAGCAGCTACCAGGGGCCAGGGACCCAGTACTTC.

V is TRBV5-1 and J is TRBJ2-7, with 9 bases lining up with TRBD1. Germline assignment: CDR1 SGHRS and CDR2 YFSETQ. Trimming cost V 4 bases and J 4 bases; bases outside gene matches: 6. The CDR3 runs 14 residues. The CDR3: CASSPGTGPYEQYF. The CDR3 DNA sequence: TGCGCCAGCAGCCCCGGGACAGGGCCTTACGAGCAGTACTTC.

The genes are TRBV28 and TRBJ2-1; the match to TRBD1 covers 10 bases. Germline CDR1 and CDR2: MDHEN and SYDVKM. The ends lost 5 bases at V and 4 bases at J; junction bases unmatched: 5. The CDR3 covers 15 residues. The CDR3 sequence is CASSVDRGWYNEQFF. CDR3 bases: TGTGCCAGCAGTGTGGACAGGGGGTGGTACAATGAGCAGTTCTTC. Drawing the rest from reference TRBV28 and TRBJ2-1, the complete variable domain is DVKVTQSSRYLVKRTGEKVFLECVQDMDHENMFWYRQDPGLGLRLIYFSYDVKMKEKGDIPEGYSVSREKKERFSLILESASTNQTSMYLCASSVDRGWYNEQFFGPGTRLTVL.

The chain links TRBV5-1 to TRBJ2-3; 7 bases are a match to TRBD2. Germline assignment: CDR1 SGHRS and CDR2 YFSETQ. The CDR3 covers 15 residues. Trimming removed 5 bases from V and 6 bases from J; junction bases left unmatched: 12. This CDR3 is CASSFGLGGGDTQYF. CDR3 in DNA: TGCGCCAGCAGTTTCGGACTAGGTGGGGGGGATACGCAGTATTTT.

This clone was observed a few times. The V call is TRBV5-4, the J call TRBJ2-3; no reliable D call. Germline assignment: CDR1 SGHNT and CDR2 YYREEE (reference sequence). Trimming shortened V by 4 bases and J by 6 bases, and 12 bases separated the two germline ends. CDR3 length: 13 amino acids. CDR3 nucleotide sequence: TGTGCCAGCAGCCTGTGGTCGGAGGATACGCAGTATTTT. This gives the protein CASSLWSEDTQYF.

The rearrangement links TRBV2 to TRBJ2-3; D perhaps matches TRBD2 (7 bases). CDR3 size: 15 residues. Germline V CDR1 and CDR2: SNHLY, FYNNEI. V dropped 5 bases and J dropped 5 bases, with 17 bases sitting between them. The CDR3 region has the DNA TGTGCCAGCAGTAAAGGGGTGGGGGGGCAAGATACGCAGTATTTT. This sequence encodes CASSKGVGGQDTQYF.